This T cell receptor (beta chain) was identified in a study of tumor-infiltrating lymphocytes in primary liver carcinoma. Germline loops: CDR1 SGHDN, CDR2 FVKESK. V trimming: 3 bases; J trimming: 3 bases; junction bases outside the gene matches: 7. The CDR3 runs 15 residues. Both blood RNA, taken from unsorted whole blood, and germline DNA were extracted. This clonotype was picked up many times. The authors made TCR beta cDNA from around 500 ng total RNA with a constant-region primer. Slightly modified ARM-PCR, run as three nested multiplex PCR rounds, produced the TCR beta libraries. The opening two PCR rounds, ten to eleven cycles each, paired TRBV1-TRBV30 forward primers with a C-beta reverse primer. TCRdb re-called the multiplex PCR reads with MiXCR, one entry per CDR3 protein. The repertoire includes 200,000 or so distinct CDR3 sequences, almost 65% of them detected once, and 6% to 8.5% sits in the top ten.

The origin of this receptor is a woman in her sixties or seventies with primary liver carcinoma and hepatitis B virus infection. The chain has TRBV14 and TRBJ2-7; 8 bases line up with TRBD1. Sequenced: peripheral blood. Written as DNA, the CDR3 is TGTGCCAGCAGCCAGACTTGGACAGGGAACTACGAGCAGTACTTC. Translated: CASSQTWTGNYEQYF.